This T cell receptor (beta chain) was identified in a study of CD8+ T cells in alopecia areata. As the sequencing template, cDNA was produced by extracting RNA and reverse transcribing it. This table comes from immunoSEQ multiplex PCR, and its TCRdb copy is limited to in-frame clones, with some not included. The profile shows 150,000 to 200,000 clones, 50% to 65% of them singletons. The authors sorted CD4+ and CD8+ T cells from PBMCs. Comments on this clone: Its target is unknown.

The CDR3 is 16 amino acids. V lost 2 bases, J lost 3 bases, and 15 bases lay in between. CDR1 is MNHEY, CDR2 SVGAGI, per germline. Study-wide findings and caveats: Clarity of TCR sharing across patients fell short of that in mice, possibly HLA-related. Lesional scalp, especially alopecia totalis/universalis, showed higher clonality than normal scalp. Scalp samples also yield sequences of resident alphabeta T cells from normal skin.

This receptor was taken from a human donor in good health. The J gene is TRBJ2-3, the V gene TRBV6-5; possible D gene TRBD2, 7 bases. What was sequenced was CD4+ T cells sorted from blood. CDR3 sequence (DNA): TGTGCCAGCAGTTACCGGGGGGCATTCGGAACAGATACGCAGTATTTT. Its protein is CASSYRGAFGTDTQYF.